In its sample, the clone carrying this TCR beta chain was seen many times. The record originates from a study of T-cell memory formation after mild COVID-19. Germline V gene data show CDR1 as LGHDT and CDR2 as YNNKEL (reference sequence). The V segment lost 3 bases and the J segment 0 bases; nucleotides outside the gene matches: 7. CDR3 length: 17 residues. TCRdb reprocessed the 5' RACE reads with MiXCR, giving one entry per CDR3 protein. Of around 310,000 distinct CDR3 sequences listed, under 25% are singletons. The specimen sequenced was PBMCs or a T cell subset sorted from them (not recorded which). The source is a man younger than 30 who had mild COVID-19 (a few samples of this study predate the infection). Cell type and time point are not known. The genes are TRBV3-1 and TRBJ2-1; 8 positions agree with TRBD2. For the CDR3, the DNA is TGTGCCAGCAGCCAGGCCGGCAGCGGGGGCTCCTACAATGAGCAGTTCTTC. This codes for CASSQAGSGGSYNEQFF.